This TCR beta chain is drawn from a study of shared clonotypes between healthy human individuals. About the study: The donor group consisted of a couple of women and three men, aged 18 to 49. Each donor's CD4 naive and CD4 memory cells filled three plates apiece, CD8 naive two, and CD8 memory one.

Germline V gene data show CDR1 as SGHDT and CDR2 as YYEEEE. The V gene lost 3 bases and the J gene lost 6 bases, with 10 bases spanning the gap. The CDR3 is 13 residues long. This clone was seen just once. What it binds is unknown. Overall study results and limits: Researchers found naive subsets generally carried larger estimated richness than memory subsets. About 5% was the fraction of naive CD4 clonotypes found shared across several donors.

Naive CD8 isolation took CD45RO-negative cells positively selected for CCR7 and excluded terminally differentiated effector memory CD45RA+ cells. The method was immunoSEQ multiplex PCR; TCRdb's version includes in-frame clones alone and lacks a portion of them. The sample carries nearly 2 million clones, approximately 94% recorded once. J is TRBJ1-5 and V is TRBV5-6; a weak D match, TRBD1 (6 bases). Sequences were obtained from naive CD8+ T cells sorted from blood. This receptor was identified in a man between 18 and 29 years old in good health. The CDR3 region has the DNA TGTGCCAGCAGCTCAGGGGAGGGTCAGCCCCAGCATTTT. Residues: CASSSGEGQPQHF.